This passage covers 5 T cell receptor beta chains from one sample sequenced in a study of cytotoxic CD8 clonotypes in ibrutinib-treated CLL. Sequenced by immunoSEQ multiplex PCR; TCRdb stores in-frame clones only, minus some. The profile shows more than 140,000 clones, approximately 77% of them singletons. The specimen comprised PBMCs, sampled after 12 months of ibrutinib treatment. Receptors originate from a human donor with chronic lymphocytic leukemia.

The gene calls are TRBV6-5 and TRBJ1-6; D might be TRBD1 (6 bases). Trimming removed 0 bases from V and 5 bases from J, with 11 bases in between. Germline V CDR1 and CDR2: MNHEY, SVGAGI. This CDR3 region has 16 residues. The CDR3 is CASSYSVGADNSPLHF. Here the CDR3 DNA reads TGTGCCAGCAGTTACTCTGTGGGGGCGGATAATTCACCCCTCCACTTT.

The J gene is TRBJ1-5, the V gene TRBV5-8; perhaps TRBD1 as D (6 bases). Trimming stripped 3 bases from V and 1 base from J, with 14 bases between. Germline V lookup: CDR1 SGHTS, CDR2 YDEGEE. The CDR3 is made up of 16 amino acids. CDR3 region: CASSWAGGISNQPQHF. For the CDR3, the DNA is TGTGCCAGCAGCTGGGCGGGGGGCATCAGCAATCAGCCCCAGCATTTT.

The chain combines TRBV6-5 with TRBJ1-2; D possibly corresponds to TRBD1 (5 bases). Between the trimmed V and J ends, which lost 6 bases and 4 bases, there was a span of 9 bases. CDR1 is MNHEY, CDR2 SVGAGI, per germline. The CDR3 consists of 12 residues. As DNA, the CDR3 is TGTGCCAGCAGGTCGGGGGGCTATGGCTACACCTTC. Protein sequence: CASRSGGYGYTF.

This clone was seen a few times. The DNA of the CDR3 is TGTGCCAGCACTCGTGAAAAACTGTTTTTT. It codes for CASTREKLFF. The chain uses TRBV7-9 and TRBJ1-4; no firm D call. Germline CDR1 is SEHNR and CDR2 is FQNEAQ (reference sequence). V was cut by 7 bases and J by 7 bases, with 4 bases left in between. The CDR3 runs 10 residues.

A remark on this clone: The junction departs from the called germline gene at one end, perhaps through a read error. V usage is TRBV19 and J usage is TRBJ1-5; D not resolved. The V gene's germline CDR1 is LNHDA and CDR2 SQIVND (reference sequence). The CDR3 spans 17 residues. This CDR3 reads CASSIGWWTVSNQPQHF. For the CDR3, the DNA is TGTGCCAGTAGCATAGGGTGGTGGACTGTGAGCAATCAGCCCCAGCATTTT. The whole variable domain, remainder taken from reference TRBV19 and TRBJ1-5, is DGGITQSPKYLFRKEGQNVTLSCEQNLNHDAMYWYRQDPGQGLRLIYYSQIVNDFQKGDIAEGYSVSREKKESFPLTVTSAQKNPTAFYLCASSIGWWTVSNQPQHFGDGTRLSIL.